Each of the 7 T cell receptor beta chains below was sequenced from the same sample in a study of graft-versus-host responses after intestinal transplantation. Sequencing was performed with immunoSEQ multiplex PCR; in TCRdb, only in-frame clones are kept and a portion is missing. In the table there are about 5,000 clones, just over 70% of which are singletons. The material sequenced was PBMCs, taken almost 330 days after intestinal transplant. Receptors originate from a human patient who received an intestinal transplant, so some T cells may come from the graft donor.

This clone has just one count. The chain uses TRBV7-2 and TRBJ2-3; 9 bases are a match to TRBD2. V lost 5 bases to trimming and J lost 2 bases; unmatched junction nucleotides: 8. The CDR3 loop spans 16 amino acids. CDR1 and CDR2 (germline): SGHTA, FQGNSA. CDR3 coding DNA: TGTGCCAGCAGCCCAGGGAGCGGGGGGTCCACAGATACGCAGTATTTT. This gives the protein CASSPGSGGSTDTQYF.

This clone was found a few times. Other DNA sequences of this sample code for an identical CDR3. The chain recombines TRBV7-6 with TRBJ1-5, with 9 bases that match TRBD1. V lost 5 bases and J lost 4; bases outside the gene matches: 3. CDR1 and CDR2 (germline): SGHVS, FNYEAQ. This CDR3 spans 14 amino acids. The CDR3 here is CASSLGTGNQPQHF. CDR3 coding DNA: TGTGCCAGCAGCCTTGGGACAGGGAATCAGCCCCAGCATTTT.

CDR3 in DNA: TGTGCCAGCAGTGAAAGTAAGGGCGGTTACACCTTC. Translated, it gives CASSESKGGYTF. The chain links TRBV2 to TRBJ1-2; no definite D call. The CDR3 runs 12 residues. Germline CDR1 SNHLY, CDR2 FYNNEI. The V gene lost 2 bases and the J gene lost 11 bases, with 12 bases spanning the gap.

By share of the sample, this clone is medium-sized (0.01 to 0.1%). This rearrangement joins TRBV6-6 to TRBJ1-1, with 7 positions matching TRBD1. Germline CDR1 MNHNY, CDR2 SVGAGI (reference sequence). With 1 base clipped from V and 6 bases from J, the junction kept 5 bases outside the gene matches. The CDR3 is 14 amino acids. The CDR3 sequence: CASSYFGQDAEAFF. DNA for the CDR3: TGTGCCAGCAGTTACTTTGGACAGGACGCTGAAGCTTTCTTT.

The chain has TRBV7-7 and TRBJ1-4, with D perhaps matching TRBD1 (5 bases). V lost 5 bases to trimming and J lost 3 bases, with 19 bases between them. This CDR3 spans 17 amino acids. CDR1 is SSHAT, CDR2 FNYEAQ, per germline (reference sequence). The CDR3 DNA sequence: TGTGCCAGCAGCCTCCTGGGGTTGGGGCCGGCTAATGAAAAACTGTTTTTT. Its translation: CASSLLGLGPANEKLFF.

This clone was seen a few times. The chain has TRBV4-3 and TRBJ1-4; no clear D. The germline gives CDR1 LGHNA, CDR2 YSLEER. The CDR3 runs 16 residues. V was pared by 0 bases and J by 2 bases, with 10 bases between. For the CDR3, the DNA is TGCGCCAGCAGCCAAGATCTGGGTTATACTAATGAAAAACTGTTTTTT. Its protein is CASSQDLGYTNEKLFF.

The CDR3 protein is CAWSRISAAQTYGETQYF. For the CDR3, the DNA is TGTGCCTGGAGTCGGATCTCAGCGGCGCAAACTTATGGAGAGACCCAGTACTTC. The chain joins TRBV30 to TRBJ2-5, with a tentative D call TRBD2 (5 bases). Trimming removed 2 bases at V and 4 bases at J, with 26 bases between. The germline CDR1 and CDR2 sequences are GTSNPN and SVGIG (reference sequence). CDR3 length: 18 residues.